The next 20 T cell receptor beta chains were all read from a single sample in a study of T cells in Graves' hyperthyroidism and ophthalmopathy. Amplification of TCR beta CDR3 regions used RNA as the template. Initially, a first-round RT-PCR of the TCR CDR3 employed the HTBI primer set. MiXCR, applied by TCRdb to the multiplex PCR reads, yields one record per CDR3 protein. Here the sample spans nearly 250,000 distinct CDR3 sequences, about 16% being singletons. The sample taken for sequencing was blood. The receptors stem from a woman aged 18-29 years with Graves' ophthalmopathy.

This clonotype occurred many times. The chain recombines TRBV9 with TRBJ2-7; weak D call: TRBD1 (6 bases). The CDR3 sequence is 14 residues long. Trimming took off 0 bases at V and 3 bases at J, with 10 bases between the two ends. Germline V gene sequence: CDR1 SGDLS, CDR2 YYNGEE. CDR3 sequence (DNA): TGTGCCAGCAGCGTAGCTCAGGGGAACTACGAGCAGTACTTC. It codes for CASSVAQGNYEQYF.

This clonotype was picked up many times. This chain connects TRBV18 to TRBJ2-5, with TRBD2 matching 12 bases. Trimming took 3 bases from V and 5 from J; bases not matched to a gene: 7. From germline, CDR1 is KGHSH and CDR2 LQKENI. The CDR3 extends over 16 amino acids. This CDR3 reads CASSPPSGGAVETQYF. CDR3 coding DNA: TGTGCCAGCTCACCCCCTAGCGGGGGGGCCGTGGAGACCCAGTACTTC.

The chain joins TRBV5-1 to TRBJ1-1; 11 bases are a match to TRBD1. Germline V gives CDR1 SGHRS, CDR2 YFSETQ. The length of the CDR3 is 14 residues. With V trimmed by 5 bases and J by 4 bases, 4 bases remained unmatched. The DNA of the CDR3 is TGCGCCAGCAGGTTAGGGACAGGGGGCACTGAAGCTTTCTTT. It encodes CASRLGTGGTEAFF.

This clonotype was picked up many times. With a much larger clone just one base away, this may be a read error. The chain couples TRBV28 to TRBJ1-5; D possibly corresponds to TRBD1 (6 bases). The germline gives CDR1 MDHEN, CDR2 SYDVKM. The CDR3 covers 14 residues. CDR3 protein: CASSFTGNDQLQHF. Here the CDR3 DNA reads TGTGCCAGCAGTTTTACAGGGAACGATCAGCTCCAGCATTTT.

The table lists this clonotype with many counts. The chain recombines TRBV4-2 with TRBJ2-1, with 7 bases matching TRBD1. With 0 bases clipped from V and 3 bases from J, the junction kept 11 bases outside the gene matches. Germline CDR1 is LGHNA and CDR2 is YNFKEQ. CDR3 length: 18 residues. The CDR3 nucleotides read TGTGCCAGCAGCCAAGATAGAGCGACAGGGTCGCGCTACAATGAGCAGTTCTTC. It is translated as CASSQDRATGSRYNEQFF.

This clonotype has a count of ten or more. This CDR3 is CASNLLGKPDTQYF. The CDR3 DNA is TGTGCCAGCAACCTACTAGGTAAACCAGATACGCAGTATTTT. The rearrangement uses TRBV9 and TRBJ2-3; possibly TRBD2 for D (5 bases). Germline V lookup: CDR1 SGDLS, CDR2 YYNGEE. The V end lost 6 bases, the J end lost 4 bases, and 15 bases lay between the germline ends. The CDR3 length is 14 residues. The full variable domain, rest sourced from reference TRBV9 and TRBJ2-3, is DSGVTQTPKHLITATGQRVTLRCSPRSGDLSVYWYQQSLDQGLQFLIQYYNGEERAKGNILERFSAQQFPDLHSELNLSSLELGDSALYFCASNLLGKPDTQYFGPGTRLTVL.

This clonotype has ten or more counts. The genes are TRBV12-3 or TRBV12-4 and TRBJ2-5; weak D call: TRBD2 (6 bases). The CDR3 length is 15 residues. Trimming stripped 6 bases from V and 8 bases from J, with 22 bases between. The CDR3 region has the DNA TGTGCCAGCAGCGAACCGGGAGCCCCCCTTGAAACCCAGTACTTC. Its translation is CASSEPGAPLETQYF.

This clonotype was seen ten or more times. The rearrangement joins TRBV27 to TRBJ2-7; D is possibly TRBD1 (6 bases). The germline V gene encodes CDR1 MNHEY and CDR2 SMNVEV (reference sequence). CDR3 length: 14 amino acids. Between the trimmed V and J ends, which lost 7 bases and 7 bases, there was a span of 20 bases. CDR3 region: CASKAGATLREQYF. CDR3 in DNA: TGTGCCAGCAAGGCAGGGGCGACACTACGGGAGCAGTACTTC.

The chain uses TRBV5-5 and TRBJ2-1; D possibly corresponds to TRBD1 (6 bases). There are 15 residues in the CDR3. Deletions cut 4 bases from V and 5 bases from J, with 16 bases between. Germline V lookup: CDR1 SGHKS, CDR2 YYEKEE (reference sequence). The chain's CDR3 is CASSIYRDTNNEQFF. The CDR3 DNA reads TGTGCCAGCAGCATATACCGGGACACCAACAATGAGCAGTTCTTC.

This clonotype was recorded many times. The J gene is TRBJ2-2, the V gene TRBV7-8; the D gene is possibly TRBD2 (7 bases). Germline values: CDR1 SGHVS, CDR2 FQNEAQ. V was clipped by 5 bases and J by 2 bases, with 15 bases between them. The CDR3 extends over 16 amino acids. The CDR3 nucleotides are TGTGCCAGCAGCCCGGGGGCTAGCGGAAACACCGGGGAGCTGTTTTTT. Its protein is CASSPGASGNTGELFF.

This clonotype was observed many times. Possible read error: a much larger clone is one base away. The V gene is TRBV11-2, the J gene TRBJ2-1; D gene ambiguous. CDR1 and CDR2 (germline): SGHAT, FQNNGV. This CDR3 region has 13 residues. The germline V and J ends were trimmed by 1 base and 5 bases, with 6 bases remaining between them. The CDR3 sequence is CASSLASNNEQFF. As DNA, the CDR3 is TGTGCCAGCAGCTTAGCGTCCAACAATGAGCAGTTCTTC.

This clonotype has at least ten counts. The CDR3, as DNA: TGTGCCAGCAGTCCACGGACGCTTAGAACCTACGAGCAGTACTTC. It is translated as CASSPRTLRTYEQYF. The chain recombines TRBV28 with TRBJ2-7; D gene uncertain. Germline V gene sequence: CDR1 MDHEN, CDR2 SYDVKM. CDR3 size: 15 residues. V gave up 5 bases and J gave up 2 bases, with 16 bases separating them. Using reference TRBV28 and TRBJ2-7 for the parts outside the CDR3, the full variable domain is DVKVTQSSRYLVKRTGEKVFLECVQDMDHENMFWYRQDPGLGLRLIYFSYDVKMKEKGDIPEGYSVSREKKERFSLILESASTNQTSMYLCASSPRTLRTYEQYFGPGTRLTVT.

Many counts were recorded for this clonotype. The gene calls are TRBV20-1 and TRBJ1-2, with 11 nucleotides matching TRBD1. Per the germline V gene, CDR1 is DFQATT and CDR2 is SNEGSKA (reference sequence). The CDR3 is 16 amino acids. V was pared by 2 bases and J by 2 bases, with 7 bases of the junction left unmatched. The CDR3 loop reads CSARSRDRGKNYGYTF. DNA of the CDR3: TGCAGTGCTAGATCCCGGGACAGGGGGAAGAACTATGGCTACACCTTC.

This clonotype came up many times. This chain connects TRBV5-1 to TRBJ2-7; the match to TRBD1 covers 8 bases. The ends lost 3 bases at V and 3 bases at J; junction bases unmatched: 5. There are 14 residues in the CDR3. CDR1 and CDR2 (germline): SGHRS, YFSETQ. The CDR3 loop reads CASSYRGEHYEQYF. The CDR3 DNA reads TGCGCCAGCAGCTACAGGGGGGAACACTACGAGCAGTACTTC.

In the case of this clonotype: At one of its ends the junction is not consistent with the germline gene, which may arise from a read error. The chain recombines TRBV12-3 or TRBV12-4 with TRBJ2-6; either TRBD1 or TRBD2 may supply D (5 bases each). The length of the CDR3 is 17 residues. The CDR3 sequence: CTSSLTGHRSGANVLTF. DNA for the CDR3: TGTACCAGCAGTTTGACGGGGCACCGCTCTGGGGCCAACGTCCTGACTTTC.

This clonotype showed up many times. CDR3 protein: CASSTPGLARLGDTEAFF. The CDR3 DNA sequence: TGTGCCAGCAGTACACCGGGACTCGCCCGGTTAGGGGACACTGAAGCTTTCTTT. The rearrangement uses TRBV12-3 or TRBV12-4 and TRBJ1-1, with a possible D match to TRBD1 (5 bases). The CDR3 is made up of 18 amino acids. Trimming removed 5 bases from V and 3 bases from J, with 25 bases in between.

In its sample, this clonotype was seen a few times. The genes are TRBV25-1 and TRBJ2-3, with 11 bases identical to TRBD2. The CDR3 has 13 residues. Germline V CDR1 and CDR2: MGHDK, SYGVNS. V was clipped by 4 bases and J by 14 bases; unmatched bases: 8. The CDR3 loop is CASSALSGRALYF. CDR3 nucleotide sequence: TGTGCCAGCAGTGCTCTTAGCGGGAGGGCCTTGTATTTT.

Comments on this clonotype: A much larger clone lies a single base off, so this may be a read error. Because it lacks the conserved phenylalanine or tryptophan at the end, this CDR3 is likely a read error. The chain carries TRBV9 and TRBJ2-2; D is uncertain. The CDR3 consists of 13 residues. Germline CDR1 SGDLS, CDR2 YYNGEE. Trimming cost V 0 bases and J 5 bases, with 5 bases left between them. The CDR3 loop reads CASSVDGTGELFS. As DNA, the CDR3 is TGTGCCAGCAGCGTAGACGGAACCGGGGAGCTGTTTTCT.

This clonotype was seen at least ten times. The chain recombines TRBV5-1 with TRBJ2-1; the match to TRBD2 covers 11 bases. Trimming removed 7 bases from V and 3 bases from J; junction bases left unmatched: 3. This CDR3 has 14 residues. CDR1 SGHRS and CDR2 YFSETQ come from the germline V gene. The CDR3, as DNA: TGCGCCAGCTGGGGGACTAGCGGCTACAATGAGCAGTTCTTC. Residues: CASWGTSGYNEQFF.

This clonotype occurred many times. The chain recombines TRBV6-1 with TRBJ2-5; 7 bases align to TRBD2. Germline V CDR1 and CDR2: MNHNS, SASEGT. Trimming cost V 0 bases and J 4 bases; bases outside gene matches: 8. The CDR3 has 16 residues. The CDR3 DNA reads TGTGCCAGCAGTGAAGCTCTGGGGGAGGGTGGAGAGACCCAGTACTTC. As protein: CASSEALGEGGETQYF.